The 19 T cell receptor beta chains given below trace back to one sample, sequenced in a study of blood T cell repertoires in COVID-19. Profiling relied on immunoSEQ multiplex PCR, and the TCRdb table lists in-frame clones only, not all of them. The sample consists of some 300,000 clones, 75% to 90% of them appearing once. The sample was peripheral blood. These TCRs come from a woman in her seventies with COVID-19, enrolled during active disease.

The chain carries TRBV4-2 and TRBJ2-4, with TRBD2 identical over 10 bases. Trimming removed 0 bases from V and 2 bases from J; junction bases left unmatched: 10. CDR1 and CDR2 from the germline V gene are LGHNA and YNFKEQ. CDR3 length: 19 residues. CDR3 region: CASSQDALELAGTKNIQYF. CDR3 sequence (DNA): TGTGCCAGCAGCCAAGATGCGCTCGAACTAGCGGGGACCAAAAACATTCAGTACTTC.

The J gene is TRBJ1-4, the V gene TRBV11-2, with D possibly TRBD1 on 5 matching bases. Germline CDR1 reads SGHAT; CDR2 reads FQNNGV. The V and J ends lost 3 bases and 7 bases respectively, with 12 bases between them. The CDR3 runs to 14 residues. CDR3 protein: CASSFGGFGEKLFF. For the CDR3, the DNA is TGTGCCAGCAGCTTCGGGGGTTTTGGTGAAAAACTGTTTTTT.

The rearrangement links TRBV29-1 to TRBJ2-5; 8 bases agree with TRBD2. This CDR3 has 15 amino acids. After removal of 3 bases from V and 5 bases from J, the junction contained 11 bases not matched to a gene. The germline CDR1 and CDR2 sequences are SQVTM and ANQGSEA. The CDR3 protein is CSVDGRGTRFETQYF. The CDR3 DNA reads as TGCAGCGTTGACGGTCGAGGGACTAGATTTGAGACCCAGTACTTC. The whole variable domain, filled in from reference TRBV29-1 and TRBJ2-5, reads SAVISQKPSRDICQRGTSLTIQCQVDSQVTMMFWYRQQPGQSLTLIATANQGSEATYESGFVIDKFPISRPNLTFSTLTVSNMSPEDSSIYLCSVDGRGTRFETQYFGPGTRLLVL.

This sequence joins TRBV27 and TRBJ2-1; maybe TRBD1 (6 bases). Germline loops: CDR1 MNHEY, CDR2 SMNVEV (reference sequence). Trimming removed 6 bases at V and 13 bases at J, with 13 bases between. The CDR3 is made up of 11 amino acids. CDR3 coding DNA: TGTGCCAGCAGCCTCGGGACATTTCAGTTCTTC. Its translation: CASSLGTFQFF.

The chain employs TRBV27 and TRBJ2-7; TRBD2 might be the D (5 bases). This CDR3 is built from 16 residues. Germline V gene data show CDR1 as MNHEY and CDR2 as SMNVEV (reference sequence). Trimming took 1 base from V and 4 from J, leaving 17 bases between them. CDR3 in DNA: TGTGCCAGCAGTTTATTGGCGGGCGGTCAAATTTACGAGCAGTACTTC. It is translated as CASSLLAGGQIYEQYF.

CDR3 loop: CASSLPGVITGELFF. As DNA, the CDR3 is TGTGCCAGCAGCTTGCCGGGGGTGATCACCGGGGAGCTGTTTTTT. This rearrangement joins TRBV5-6 to TRBJ2-2, with TRBD2 as a possible D gene (6 bases). This CDR3 has 15 residues. The germline V gene encodes CDR1 SGHDT and CDR2 YYEEEE. The V end was cut by 1 base, the J end by 4 bases, with 11 bases between.

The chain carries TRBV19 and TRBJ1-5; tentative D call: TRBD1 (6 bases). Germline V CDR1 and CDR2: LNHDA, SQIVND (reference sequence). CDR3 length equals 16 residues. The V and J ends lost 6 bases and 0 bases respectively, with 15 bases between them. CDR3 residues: CASSTQAQGSNQPQHF. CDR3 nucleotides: TGTGCCAGTAGCACCCAGGCACAGGGTAGCAATCAGCCCCAGCATTTT. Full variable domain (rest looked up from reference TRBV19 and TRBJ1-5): DGGITQSPKYLFRKEGQNVTLSCEQNLNHDAMYWYRQDPGQGLRLIYYSQIVNDFQKGDIAEGYSVSREKKESFPLTVTSAQKNPTAFYLCASSTQAQGSNQPQHFGDGTRLSIL.

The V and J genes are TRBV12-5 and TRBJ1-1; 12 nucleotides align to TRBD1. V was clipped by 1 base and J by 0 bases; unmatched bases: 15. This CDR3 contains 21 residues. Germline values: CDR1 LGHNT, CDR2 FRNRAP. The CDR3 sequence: CASGLASGFTGTGGVNTEAFF. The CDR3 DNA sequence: TGTGCTAGTGGTTTGGCTTCCGGATTTACCGGGACAGGGGGCGTGAACACTGAAGCTTTCTTT.

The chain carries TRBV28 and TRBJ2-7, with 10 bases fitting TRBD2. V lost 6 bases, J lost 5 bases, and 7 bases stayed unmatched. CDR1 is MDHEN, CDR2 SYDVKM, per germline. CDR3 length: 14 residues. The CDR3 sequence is CASSPTSGVHEQYF. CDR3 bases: TGTGCCAGCAGCCCAACTAGCGGGGTCCACGAGCAGTACTTC. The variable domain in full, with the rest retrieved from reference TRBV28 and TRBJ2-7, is DVKVTQSSRYLVKRTGEKVFLECVQDMDHENMFWYRQDPGLGLRLIYFSYDVKMKEKGDIPEGYSVSREKKERFSLILESASTNQTSMYLCASSPTSGVHEQYFGPGTRLTVT.

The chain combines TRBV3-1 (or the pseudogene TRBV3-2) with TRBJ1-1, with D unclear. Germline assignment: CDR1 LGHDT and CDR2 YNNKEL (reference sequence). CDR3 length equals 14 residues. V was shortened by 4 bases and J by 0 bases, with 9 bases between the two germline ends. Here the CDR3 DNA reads TGTGCCAGCAGCCGAGGGAGACTGAACACTGAAGCTTTCTTT. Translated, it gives CASSRGRLNTEAFF.

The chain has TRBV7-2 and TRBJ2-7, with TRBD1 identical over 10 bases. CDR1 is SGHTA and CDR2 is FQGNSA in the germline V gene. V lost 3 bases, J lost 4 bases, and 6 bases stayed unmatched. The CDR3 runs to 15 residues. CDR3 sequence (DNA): TGTGCCAGCAGCTTGTCGGGACAGGGGTTATACGAGCAGTACTTC. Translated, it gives CASSLSGQGLYEQYF.

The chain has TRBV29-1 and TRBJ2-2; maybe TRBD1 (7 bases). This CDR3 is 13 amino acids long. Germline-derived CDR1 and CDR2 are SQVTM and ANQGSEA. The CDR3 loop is CTGGGLNTGELFF. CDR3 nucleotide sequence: TGCACCGGAGGGGGCCTGAACACCGGGGAGCTGTTTTTT.

CDR3 region: CASSLEKRGLPDTQYF. The CDR3 bases are TGTGCCAGCAGCTTAGAGAAGCGGGGGCTCCCCGATACGCAGTATTTT. The chain employs TRBV11-2 and TRBJ2-3; 8 positions agree with TRBD2. Germline CDR1 reads SGHAT; CDR2 reads FQNNGV. CDR3 length: 16 amino acids. Trimming cost V 0 bases and J 6 bases; bases outside gene matches: 8.

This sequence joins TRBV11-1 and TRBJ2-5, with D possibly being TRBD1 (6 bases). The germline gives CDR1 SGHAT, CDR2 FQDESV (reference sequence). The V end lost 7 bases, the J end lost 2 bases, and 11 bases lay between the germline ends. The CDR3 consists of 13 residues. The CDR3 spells CASTRGSQETQYF. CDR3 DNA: TGTGCCAGCACCAGGGGTTCTCAAGAGACCCAGTACTTC.

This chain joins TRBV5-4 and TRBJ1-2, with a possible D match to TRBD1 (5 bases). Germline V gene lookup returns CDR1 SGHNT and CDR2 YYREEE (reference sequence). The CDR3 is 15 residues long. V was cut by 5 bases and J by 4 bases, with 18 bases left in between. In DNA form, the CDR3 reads TGTGCCAGCAGTTATGTCGGGGGGACCCTCTATGGCTACACCTTC. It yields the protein CASSYVGGTLYGYTF.

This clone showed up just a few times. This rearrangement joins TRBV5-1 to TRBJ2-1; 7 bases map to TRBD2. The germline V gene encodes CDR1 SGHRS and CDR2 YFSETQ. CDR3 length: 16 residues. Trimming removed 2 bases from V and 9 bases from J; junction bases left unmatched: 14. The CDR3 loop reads CASSFKGPGSGSEQFF. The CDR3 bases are TGCGCCAGCAGCTTTAAGGGACCCGGTAGCGGGTCTGAGCAGTTCTTC.

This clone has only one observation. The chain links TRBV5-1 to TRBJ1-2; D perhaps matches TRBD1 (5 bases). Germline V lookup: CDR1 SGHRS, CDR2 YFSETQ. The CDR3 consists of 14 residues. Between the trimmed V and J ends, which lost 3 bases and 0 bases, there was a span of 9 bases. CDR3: CASSSQAANYGYTF. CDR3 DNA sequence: TGCGCCAGCAGCTCACAGGCAGCTAACTATGGCTACACCTTC.

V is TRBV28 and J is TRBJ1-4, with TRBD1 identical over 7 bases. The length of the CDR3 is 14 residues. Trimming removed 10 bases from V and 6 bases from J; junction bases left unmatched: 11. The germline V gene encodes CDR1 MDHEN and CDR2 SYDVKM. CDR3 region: CATRKGAAHEKLFF. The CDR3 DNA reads TGTGCCACCCGAAAGGGGGCAGCGCATGAAAAACTGTTTTTT.

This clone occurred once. The CDR3 sequence is CASSEMFNSPLHF. DNA of the CDR3: TGCGCCAGCAGCGAGATGTTTAATTCACCCCTCCACTTT. This chain joins TRBV5-1 and TRBJ1-6; D gene uncertain. The CDR3 loop spans 13 amino acids. V dropped 4 bases and J dropped 6 bases, with 8 bases sitting between them. The germline V gene encodes CDR1 SGHRS and CDR2 YFSETQ.